This T cell receptor beta chain was recorded in a study of blood T cell repertoires in COVID-19. After removal of 0 bases from V and 7 bases from J, the junction contained 8 bases not matched to a gene. Germline values: CDR1 LNHDA, CDR2 SQIVND (reference sequence). The length of the CDR3 is 15 residues. Here immunoSEQ multiplex PCR was the method, and the copy in TCRdb shows in-frame clones only, minus some. The table shows 180,000 or so clones, with over 80% occurring only once. This chain uses TRBV19 with TRBJ2-7; 8 nucleotides agree with TRBD1. Sequenced material: PBMCs or T cells enriched from blood (not recorded which). The TCR sequence derives from a woman in her sixties or seventies who had recovered from COVID-19. CDR3 region: CASSIDWQGAEEQYF. Here the CDR3 DNA reads TGTGCCAGTAGTATAGATTGGCAGGGGGCGGAGGAGCAGTACTTC.